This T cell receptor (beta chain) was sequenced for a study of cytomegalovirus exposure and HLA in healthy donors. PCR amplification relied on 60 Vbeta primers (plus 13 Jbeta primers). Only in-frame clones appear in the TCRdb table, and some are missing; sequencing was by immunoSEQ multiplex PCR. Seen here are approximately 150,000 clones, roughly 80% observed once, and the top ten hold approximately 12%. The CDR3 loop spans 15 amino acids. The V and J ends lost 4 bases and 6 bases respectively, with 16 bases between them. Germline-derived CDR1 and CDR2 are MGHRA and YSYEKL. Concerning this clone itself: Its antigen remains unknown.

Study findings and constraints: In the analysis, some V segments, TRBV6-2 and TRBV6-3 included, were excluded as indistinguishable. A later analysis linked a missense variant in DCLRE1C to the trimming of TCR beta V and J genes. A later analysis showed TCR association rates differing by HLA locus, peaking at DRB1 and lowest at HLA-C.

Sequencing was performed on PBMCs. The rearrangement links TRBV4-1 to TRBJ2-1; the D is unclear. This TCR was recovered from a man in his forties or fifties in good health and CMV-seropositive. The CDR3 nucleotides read TGCGCCAGCAGCCTAGGTCCCCCTACGGGCAATGAGCAGTTCTTC. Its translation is CASSLGPPTGNEQFF.